These 28 T cell receptor beta chains came from one sample sequenced in a study of human T cells and chemical hapten exposure. From the RACE reads, TCRdb called clonotypes with MiXCR, one entry per CDR3 protein. Seen here are some 350,000 distinct CDR3 sequences, roughly 6.9% observed once, and the top ten hold 7% to 10%. Time point noted: patch test 1, 2 weeks after DPC sensitization. Stated treatment: therapeutic diphenylcyclopropenone sensitization with weekly scalp DPC. The starting material was whole blood, obtained in connection with sensitization to the hapten diphenylcyclopropenone (DPC). The receptors come from a woman aged 18-29 years with alopecia areata. Some clones in this sample may be carry-over from other donors' samples.

This clonotype was seen ten or more times. The V call is TRBV5-1, the J call TRBJ2-3; TRBD1 is a possible D gene (7 bases). Looked up from germline, CDR1 is SGHRS and CDR2 is YFSETQ. V lost 3 bases to trimming and J lost 3 bases, with 14 bases between them. CDR3 length equals 15 residues. CDR3 amino acids: CASSWRGRETDTQYF. CDR3 bases: TGCGCCAGCAGCTGGAGGGGGCGCGAGACAGATACGCAGTATTTT.

This chain links TRBV5-1 with TRBJ2-5, with D unclear. Trimming shortened V by 0 bases and J by 2 bases, and 11 bases separated the two germline ends. The CDR3 has 15 amino acids. CDR1 and CDR2 from the germline V gene are SGHRS and YFSETQ. CDR3 protein: CASSLEVAKQETQYF. CDR3 DNA sequence: TGCGCCAGCAGCTTGGAAGTGGCAAAACAAGAGACCCAGTACTTC.

This chain joins TRBV4-2 and TRBJ2-3; 9 nucleotides line up with TRBD2. Germline CDR1 is LGHNA and CDR2 is YNFKEQ. V was clipped by 4 bases and J by 1 base; unmatched bases: 18. CDR3 size: 20 residues. CDR3 residues: CASSPSKGAGAGGGTDTQYF. The CDR3 nucleotides are TGTGCCAGCAGCCCATCCAAGGGGGCCGGAGCGGGGGGTGGCACAGATACGCAGTATTTT.

A word on this clonotype: Given a much more abundant clone one base away, this may be a read error. J is TRBJ2-7 and V is TRBV27; 10 positions agree with TRBD1. The junction had 13 bases not matched to a gene; V was cut back by 5 bases and J by 6 bases. The CDR3 is made up of 16 amino acids. The V gene's germline CDR1 is MNHEY and CDR2 SMNVEV (reference sequence). The CDR3 here is CASSLGLPGQGFEQYF. In nucleotides, the CDR3 is TGTGCCAGCAGTCTCGGCCTACCGGGACAGGGGTTCGAGCAGTACTTC.

This sequence joins TRBV12-3 or TRBV12-4 and TRBJ2-2; 10 bases are a match to TRBD1. CDR3 length: 15 amino acids. The junction had 7 bases not matched to a gene; V was cut back by 5 bases and J by 7 bases. The DNA for the CDR3 is TGTGCCAGCAGTCGGGACAGGGGAATAGGCGGGGAGCTGTTTTTT. Protein sequence: CASSRDRGIGGELFF.

This clonotype was recorded a few times. This chain uses TRBV20-1 with TRBJ1-1; no clear D gene. CDR3 length equals 14 residues. Per the germline V gene, CDR1 is DFQATT and CDR2 is SNEGSKA (reference sequence). V was shortened by 5 bases and J by 0 bases, with 13 bases between the two germline ends. The CDR3 reads CSASREFMNTEAFF. The DNA for the CDR3 is TGCAGTGCTTCCCGGGAATTCATGAACACTGAAGCTTTCTTT.

The rearrangement joins TRBV9 to TRBJ1-4; possibly TRBD1 for D (5 bases). The CDR3 loop spans 16 amino acids. CDR1 is SGDLS, CDR2 YYNGEE, per germline. V lost 4 bases and J lost 0, with 13 bases in between. This CDR3 is CASSSDQTATNEKLFF. CDR3 sequence (DNA): TGTGCCAGCAGCAGCGACCAGACAGCAACTAATGAAAAACTGTTTTTT.

This clonotype was counted many times. One end of the junction varies from germline; a read error may be responsible. The V and J genes are TRBV7-7 and TRBJ2-3, with D possibly being TRBD2 (6 bases). Germline values: CDR1 SSHAT, CDR2 FNYEAQ (reference sequence). This CDR3 spans 15 amino acids. This CDR3 reads CASSLALSSVDTQYF. In nucleotides, the CDR3 is TGTGCTAGCAGCTTAGCGCTATCTAGCGTAGATACGCAGTATTTT.

This clonotype was observed at least ten times. The gene calls are TRBV28 and TRBJ1-4; D uncertain. The CDR3 sequence is 14 residues long. Germline loops: CDR1 MDHEN, CDR2 SYDVKM. V lost 3 bases and J 8 bases, leaving 13 bases between the germline ends. The CDR3 bases are TGTGCCAGCAGTTTTACTGTAGGGCGGGAAAAACTGTTTTTT. Protein product: CASSFTVGREKLFF.

This clonotype showed up many times. The chain is built from TRBV27 and TRBJ2-5; D is unclear. The CDR3 spans 15 residues. V was clipped by 5 bases and J by 0 bases, with 13 bases between them. CDR1 is MNHEY and CDR2 is SMNVEV in the germline V gene (reference sequence). The CDR3 reads CASSDGASYQETQYF. In DNA, the CDR3 is TGTGCCAGCAGTGACGGAGCATCGTACCAAGAGACCCAGTACTTC.

The chain is built from TRBV20-1 and TRBJ1-1; tentatively, D is TRBD1 (6 bases). Germline lookup yields CDR1 DFQATT and CDR2 SNEGSKA (reference sequence). The CDR3 is 13 residues long. V was clipped by 6 bases and J by 4 bases, with 15 bases between them. The CDR3 sequence: CSALGGKGTEAFF. CDR3 bases: TGCAGTGCCTTAGGGGGAAAGGGCACTGAAGCTTTCTTT.

This chain uses TRBV6-2 or TRBV6-3 with TRBJ2-3; no reliable D call. V was clipped by 7 bases and J by 5 bases, with 13 bases between them. This CDR3 comprises 13 residues. Germline V gene lookup returns CDR1 MNHEY and CDR2 SVGEGT. The CDR3 reads CASNSRWEDTQYF. CDR3 DNA: TGTGCCAGCAATTCCAGGTGGGAAGATACGCAGTATTTT.

This rearrangement joins TRBV7-3 to TRBJ2-5; 12 positions match TRBD2. The CDR3 is 19 residues long. With 3 bases clipped from V and 1 base from J, the junction kept 12 bases outside the gene matches. Germline V CDR1 and CDR2: SGHTA, FQGTGA. CDR3 nucleotide sequence: TGTGCCAGCAGCTTTTGGTACCCGACTAGCGGGGGTATCCAAGAGACCCAGTACTTC. It specifies CASSFWYPTSGGIQETQYF.

J is TRBJ1-1 and V is TRBV7-2, with a possible D match to TRBD1 (6 bases). The CDR3 totals 16 residues. The V gene's germline CDR1 is SGHTA and CDR2 FQGNSA. Trimming took off 1 base at V and 4 bases at J, with 16 bases between the two ends. As DNA, the CDR3 is TGTGCCAGCAGCTTAGAGGTTGCAGGGGCCCCCACTGAAGCTTTCTTT. Amino acids: CASSLEVAGAPTEAFF.

This clonotype appeared many times. The rearrangement links TRBV20-1 to TRBJ2-3; D could derive from TRBD1 or TRBD2 (6 bases each). V was shortened by 3 bases and J by 1 base, with 14 bases between the two germline ends. The CDR3 consists of 15 residues. Germline-derived CDR1 and CDR2 are DFQATT and SNEGSKA (reference sequence). CDR3 in DNA: TGCAGTGCTAGCGGAGGGGGAGTTGGCACAGATACGCAGTATTTT. Translated: CSASGGGVGTDTQYF.

The chain carries TRBV12-3 or TRBV12-4 and TRBJ2-6; weak D call: TRBD1 (6 bases). Deletions cut 5 bases from V and 1 base from J, with 6 bases between. The CDR3 is 14 residues long. For the CDR3, the DNA is TGTGCCAGCAGTGGGACATCTGGGGCCAACGTCCTGACTTTC. Translating it yields CASSGTSGANVLTF.

Concerning this clonotype: Germline and junction disagree at one end, which may indicate a read error. This chain connects TRBV2 to TRBJ1-4, with 7 bases fitting TRBD1. Germline assignment: CDR1 SNHLY and CDR2 FYNNEI. This CDR3 contains 13 residues. The DNA of the CDR3 is TGTGCCAGCAGTTCCGACCAGGCAACGGGACAGTCTTTT. Amino acids: CASSSDQATGQSF.

This clonotype was seen only a few times. This chain joins TRBV9 and TRBJ2-2; D tentatively reads TRBD1 or TRBD2 (5 bases each). The germline gives CDR1 SGDLS, CDR2 YYNGEE. V was clipped by 5 bases and J by 4 bases, with 12 bases between them. The CDR3 spans 14 residues. The CDR3 DNA reads as TGTGCCAGCAGATCCGGGACGAGCACCGGGGAGCTGTTTTTT. This encodes CASRSGTSTGELFF. Filled out from reference TRBV9 and TRBJ2-2, the complete variable domain reads DSGVTQTPKHLITATGQRVTLRCSPRSGDLSVYWYQQSLDQGLQFLIQYYNGEERAKGNILERFSAQQFPDLHSELNLSSLELGDSALYFCASRSGTSTGELFFGEGSRLTVL.

V usage is TRBV7-2 and J usage is TRBJ1-3, with D unclear. V lost 4 bases, J lost 4 bases, and 8 bases lay in between. The germline V gene encodes CDR1 SGHTA and CDR2 FQGNSA. This CDR3 has 13 residues. This chain's CDR3 is CASSSSGGNTIYF. The CDR3 nucleotides read TGTGCCAGCAGCTCATCAGGAGGAAACACCATATATTTT.

This clonotype appeared a few times. The rearrangement links TRBV12-3 or TRBV12-4 to TRBJ2-5; D possibly corresponds to TRBD1 (5 bases). The CDR3 length is 16 residues. V shed 3 bases and J shed 5 bases, with 19 bases lying between them. The CDR3 DNA sequence: TGTGCCAGCAGTTTTGTCGTGGGGCTGATGGGGGAGACCCAGTACTTC. Translation: CASSFVVGLMGETQYF.

The chain recombines TRBV7-9 with TRBJ2-2; 9 bases agree with TRBD1. The junction had 6 bases not matched to a gene; V was cut back by 6 bases and J by 7 bases. The length of the CDR3 is 14 residues. The germline V gene has CDR1 SEHNR and CDR2 FQNEAQ (reference sequence). CDR3 protein: CASSPTGGNGELFF. CDR3 DNA sequence: TGTGCCAGCAGTCCAACAGGGGGCAACGGGGAGCTGTTTTTT. Full variable domain (rest looked up from reference TRBV7-9 and TRBJ2-2): DTGVSQNPRHKITKRGQNVTFRCDPISEHNRLYWYRQTLGQGPEFLTYFQNEAQLEKSRLLSDRFSAERPKGSFSTLEIQRTEQGDSAMYLCASSPTGGNGELFFGEGSRLTVL.

This clonotype showed up many times. The chain has TRBV28 and TRBJ2-7; the match to TRBD1 covers 9 bases. Trimming cost V 5 bases and J 6 bases; bases outside gene matches: 5. Germline-derived CDR1 and CDR2 are MDHEN and SYDVKM. The CDR3 has 13 amino acids. The DNA of the CDR3 is TGTGCCAGCAGTAGAGGGGACAGGGCCGAGCAGTACTTC. Its protein product is CASSRGDRAEQYF.

This clonotype was counted ten times or more. This chain uses TRBV7-9 with TRBJ2-3; a weak D match, TRBD1 (5 bases). Germline assignment: CDR1 SEHNR and CDR2 FQNEAQ (reference sequence). The CDR3 is 16 residues long. Trimming removed 3 bases at V and 5 bases at J, with 18 bases between. The CDR3: CASSFNPRFREDTQYF. The DNA of the CDR3 is TGTGCCAGCAGCTTTAATCCGCGTTTCAGGGAAGATACGCAGTATTTT. Full variable domain (remainder filled in from reference TRBV7-9 and TRBJ2-3): DTGVSQNPRHKITKRGQNVTFRCDPISEHNRLYWYRQTLGQGPEFLTYFQNEAQLEKSRLLSDRFSAERPKGSFSTLEIQRTEQGDSAMYLCASSFNPRFREDTQYFGPGTRLTVL.

This clonotype was observed a few times. This chain links TRBV7-9 with TRBJ2-7; a weak D match, TRBD1 (5 bases). Germline V gene data show CDR1 as SEHNR and CDR2 as FQNEAQ (reference sequence). This CDR3 has 14 amino acids. Between the trimmed V and J ends, which lost 4 bases and 6 bases, there was a span of 16 bases. In DNA, the CDR3 is TGTGCCAGCAGCTCAGAATCCGGCAGGGTCGAGCAGTACTTC. This gives the protein CASSSESGRVEQYF.

The chain combines TRBV7-2 with TRBJ1-5; D is perhaps TRBD1 (6 bases). This CDR3 has 16 amino acids. CDR1 SGHTA and CDR2 FQGNSA come from the germline V gene. The ends were cut back, 1 base at V and 1 base at J, with 11 bases in the middle. The CDR3 DNA sequence: TGTGCCAGCAGCTTAGTCGCCGGGGGCAGCAATCAGCCCCAGCATTTT. Its protein is CASSLVAGGSNQPQHF.

This clonotype was counted between two and nine times. The chain combines TRBV5-1 with TRBJ1-6; a weak D match, TRBD1 (6 bases). Deletions cut 1 base from V and 5 bases from J, with 10 bases between. Looked up from germline, CDR1 is SGHRS and CDR2 is YFSETQ. CDR3 length: 15 amino acids. CDR3 protein: CASSLRGENNSPLHF. The CDR3 coding sequence is TGCGCCAGCAGCTTGAGGGGGGAGAATAATTCACCCCTCCACTTT.

This clonotype has just a few counts. This chain links TRBV12-3 or TRBV12-4 with TRBJ2-3, with 10 bases lining up with TRBD2. This CDR3 is 14 amino acids long. V was pared by 6 bases and J by 2 bases, with 2 bases of the junction left unmatched. CDR3 region: CASRGTSDTDTQYF. The CDR3 DNA reads TGTGCCAGCAGAGGGACTAGCGACACAGATACGCAGTATTTT.

This clonotype was detected many times. The rearrangement uses TRBV3-1 and TRBJ2-3; D possibly corresponds to TRBD2 (5 bases). The length of the CDR3 is 17 residues. V gave up 1 base and J gave up 5 bases, with 19 bases separating them. Germline CDR1 and CDR2: LGHDT and YNNKEL (reference sequence). CDR3 DNA sequence: TGTGCCAGCAGCCAAGTTGGCGGGTCTCCGATAAGAGATACGCAGTATTTT. It yields the protein CASSQVGGSPIRDTQYF.